The 21 T cell receptor beta chains reported below all come from one sample, sequenced in a study of OX40 agonist ivuxolimab in advanced cancers. Clones were read by immunoSEQ multiplex PCR, and TCRdb kept only the in-frame ones, dropping some. This sample has under 85,000 clones, with around 80% found just once. The sequencing here drew on CD4+ or CD8+ T cells sorted from blood, taken in a trial of the OX40 agonist ivuxolimab. The source is an adult with an advanced solid tumor such as melanoma, head and neck, liver or kidney cancer.

V and J are TRBV9 and TRBJ2-3, with a tentative D call TRBD1 (6 bases). V was clipped by 4 bases and J by 6 bases, with 18 bases between them. CDR1 is SGDLS, CDR2 YYNGEE, per germline. The CDR3 length is 15 residues. CDR3 loop: CASSYRTAPSDTQYF. CDR3 DNA sequence: TGTGCCAGCAGCTACAGGACAGCCCCTAGCGATACGCAGTATTTT.

In this sample, this clone turned up once. The rearrangement links TRBV11-2 to TRBJ2-7; 7 bases are shared with TRBD1. This CDR3 has 14 amino acids. Germline V CDR1 and CDR2: SGHAT, FQNNGV. With 5 bases clipped from V and 4 bases from J, the junction kept 8 bases outside the gene matches. Here the CDR3 DNA reads TGTGCCAGCAGCCCGATACAGGGGATATACGAGCAGTACTTC. Its protein product is CASSPIQGIYEQYF.

The chain has TRBV11-2 and TRBJ2-1; 8 nucleotides align to TRBD2. The germline V gene encodes CDR1 SGHAT and CDR2 FQNNGV. Unmatched junction bases numbered 16, after V lost 4 bases and J lost 8 bases. CDR3 length: 17 residues. CDR3 coding DNA: TGTGCCAGCAGCTCCCGAGGGAAGCGGGAGTCAGGGGATGAGCAGTTCTTC. Translated, it gives CASSSRGKRESGDEQFF. Supplemented by reference TRBV11-2 and TRBJ2-1, the full variable domain reads EAGVAQSPRYKIIEKRQSVAFWCNPISGHATLYWYQQILGQGPKLLIQFQNNGVVDDSQLPKDRFSAERLKGVDSTLKIQPAKLEDSAVYLCASSSRGKRESGDEQFFGPGTRLTVL.

V and J are TRBV6-5 and TRBJ2-7; D gene unclear. Germline lookup yields CDR1 MNHEY and CDR2 SVGAGI. This CDR3 spans 12 amino acids. V lost 5 bases and J 0 bases, leaving 5 bases between the germline ends. The CDR3 region has the DNA TGTGCCAGCAGTGCGACCTCCTACGAGCAGTACTTC. It encodes CASSATSYEQYF.

This chain joins TRBV27 and TRBJ2-7; 15 bases are shared with TRBD2. The CDR3 runs 16 residues. The ends lost 5 bases at V and 7 bases at J; junction bases unmatched: 9. Germline V lookup: CDR1 MNHEY, CDR2 SMNVEV (reference sequence). Written as DNA, the CDR3 is TGTGCCAGCAGTCCCCGGACTAGCGGGAGGGCCCGTGAGCAGTACTTC. Protein: CASSPRTSGRAREQYF.

This chain joins TRBV9 and TRBJ1-2; no definite D call. Trimming stripped 1 base from V and 0 bases from J, with 7 bases between. Germline V gene data show CDR1 as SGDLS and CDR2 as YYNGEE. The CDR3 is 14 residues long. The CDR3 DNA follows: TGTGCCAGCAGCGTAATAGGTGCTAACTATGGCTACACCTTC. It encodes CASSVIGANYGYTF.

V gene TRBV21-1 combines with J gene TRBJ1-6; TRBD1 was called by the table and not checked on the DNA. TRBV21-1 is a known pseudogene. This CDR3 has 18 residues. The CDR3 loop is CASSARYRGRVDNSPLHF. Here the CDR3 DNA reads TGTGCCAGCAGCGCAAGATACAGGGGCCGGGTCGATAATTCACCCCTCCACTTT.

This clone was seen only once. This chain joins TRBV6-5 and TRBJ1-1; D is possibly TRBD1 (5 bases). Germline assignment: CDR1 MNHEY and CDR2 SVGAGI. The length of the CDR3 is 14 residues. V lost 5 bases to trimming and J lost 0 bases, with 10 bases between them. CDR3 DNA: TGTGCCAGCAGTCCAGGGCTCCTGAACACTGAAGCTTTCTTT. Protein sequence: CASSPGLLNTEAFF.

V gene TRBV2 combines with J gene TRBJ2-7; D call uncertain. Germline-derived CDR1 and CDR2 are SNHLY and FYNNEI. CDR3 size: 12 residues. Between the trimmed V and J ends, which lost 7 bases and 2 bases, there was a span of 9 bases. The CDR3 is CASKGGTYEQYF. CDR3 nucleotide sequence: TGTGCCAGCAAAGGCGGAACCTACGAGCAGTACTTC.

The chain recombines TRBV11-1 with TRBJ2-7, with D maybe TRBD1 (6 bases). Germline assignment: CDR1 SGHAT and CDR2 FQDESV (reference sequence). The V and J ends lost 6 bases and 4 bases respectively, with 19 bases between them. This CDR3 is 15 amino acids long. CDR3 residues: CASSSGQTKPYEQYF. CDR3 nucleotides: TGTGCCAGCAGTTCCGGACAGACCAAACCTTACGAGCAGTACTTC.

The V and J genes are TRBV7-2 and TRBJ1-1; D is undetermined. Trimming pared 2 bases from V and 2 bases from J, leaving 9 bases between. Germline V gene lookup returns CDR1 SGHTA and CDR2 FQGNSA. There are 14 residues in the CDR3. The CDR3 is CASSLSRSNTEAFF. DNA of the CDR3: TGTGCCAGCAGCTTATCCAGATCCAACACTGAAGCTTTCTTT. Full variable domain (remainder filled in from reference TRBV7-2 and TRBJ1-1): GAGVSQSPSNKVTEKGKDVELRCDPISGHTALYWYRQSLGQGLEFLIYFQGNSAPDKSGLPSDRFSAERTGGSVSTLTIQRTQQEDSAVYLCASSLSRSNTEAFFGQGTRLTVV.

This chain links TRBV7-3 with TRBJ2-7; D unclear. The CDR3 runs to 14 residues. Trimming left V 5 bases short and J 2 bases short, with 13 bases between. Per germline, CDR1 SGHTA and CDR2 FQGTGA. DNA of the CDR3: TGTGCCAGCAGCCTTCTAGGGCACACCTACGAGCAGTACTTC. Amino acids: CASSLLGHTYEQYF.

The chain links TRBV7-3 to TRBJ1-1, with 8 bases identical to TRBD1. V gave up 5 bases and J gave up 4 bases; unmatched junction bases: 6. The CDR3 is 14 residues long. Per the germline V gene, CDR1 is SGHTA and CDR2 is FQGTGA. The CDR3 sequence: CASSPQGEGTEAFF. The CDR3 DNA reads as TGTGCCAGCAGCCCACAGGGGGAGGGCACTGAAGCTTTCTTT. The variable domain in full, with the rest retrieved from reference TRBV7-3 and TRBJ1-1, is GAGVSQTPSNKVTEKGKYVELRCDPISGHTALYWYRQSLGQGPEFLIYFQGTGAADDSGLPNDRFFAVRPEGSVSTLKIQRTERGDSAVYLCASSPQGEGTEAFFGQGTRLTVV.

The gene calls are TRBV7-2 and TRBJ1-3, with 9 bases matching TRBD1. V was clipped by 1 base and J by 2 bases; unmatched bases: 6. The CDR3 runs 17 residues. The germline gives CDR1 SGHTA, CDR2 FQGNSA. The CDR3 loop reads CASSLVGTGGAGNTIYF. CDR3 coding DNA: TGTGCCAGCAGCTTAGTTGGTACAGGGGGCGCTGGAAACACCATATATTTT. Full variable domain (missing parts from reference TRBV7-2 and TRBJ1-3): GAGVSQSPSNKVTEKGKDVELRCDPISGHTALYWYRQSLGQGLEFLIYFQGNSAPDKSGLPSDRFSAERTGGSVSTLTIQRTQQEDSAVYLCASSLVGTGGAGNTIYFGEGSWLTVV.

This chain uses TRBV27 with TRBJ1-2, with TRBD1 matching over 7 bases. V lost 5 bases and J lost 3; bases outside the gene matches: 6. CDR1 MNHEY and CDR2 SMNVEV come from the germline V gene (reference sequence). The CDR3 is 14 amino acids. CDR3 DNA sequence: TGTGCCAGCAGTCCCGGAACAGGGGACTATGGCTACACCTTC. Amino acid sequence: CASSPGTGDYGYTF.

The gene calls are TRBV5-1 and TRBJ1-4; tentative D call: TRBD1 (6 bases). Trimming took off 4 bases at V and 5 bases at J, with 9 bases between the two ends. Germline values: CDR1 SGHRS, CDR2 YFSETQ. The CDR3 consists of 13 residues. CDR3 loop: CASSSDRNEKLFF. In DNA form, the CDR3 reads TGCGCCAGCAGCAGTGACAGGAATGAAAAACTGTTTTTT.

This clone was seen more than once but under ten times. V usage is TRBV12-5 and J usage is TRBJ1-2; 7 nucleotides align to TRBD1. The CDR3 totals 16 residues. Germline trimming cut 5 bases from V and 3 bases from J; bases unmatched to any gene: 12. CDR1 and CDR2 from the germline V gene are LGHNT and FRNRAP. The CDR3 is CASGTDRDSVDYGYTF. CDR3 coding DNA: TGTGCTAGTGGTACAGACAGGGACAGTGTTGACTATGGCTACACCTTC.

J is TRBJ1-2 and V is TRBV4-3; TRBD1 is a possible D gene (6 bases). Germline-derived CDR1 and CDR2 are LGHNA and YSLEER. V lost 3 bases and J lost 4, with 15 bases in between. The CDR3 has 15 amino acids. The CDR3: CASSQGVDSFYGYTF. The CDR3 DNA is TGCGCCAGCAGCCAGGGAGTGGACAGCTTCTATGGCTACACCTTC.

The rearrangement links TRBV29-1 to TRBJ2-6, with D perhaps TRBD1 (6 bases). V was trimmed by 7 bases and J by 0 bases, leaving 13 bases between them. This CDR3 contains 15 residues. From germline, CDR1 is SQVTM and CDR2 ANQGSEA. The CDR3 nucleotides are TGCAGCGCCGCTATGGGGGCCTCTGGGGCCAACGTCCTGACTTTC. Its protein is CSAAMGASGANVLTF.

This clone was seen a handful of times. This rearrangement joins TRBV15 to TRBJ2-3; 10 bases align to TRBD1. Trimming removed 1 base from V and 11 bases from J; junction bases left unmatched: 6. CDR1 is LNHNV and CDR2 is YYDKDF in the germline V gene (reference sequence). The length of the CDR3 is 14 residues. The CDR3 DNA reads as TGTGCCACCAGCAGAGCCTCCGGGACAGGGGAGCAGTATTTT. Amino acid sequence: CATSRASGTGEQYF.

This chain uses TRBV7-9 with TRBJ1-3; 7 positions agree with TRBD1. This CDR3 comprises 13 residues. The germline gives CDR1 SEHNR, CDR2 FQNEAQ (reference sequence). V gave up 4 bases and J gave up 3 bases; unmatched junction bases: 0. DNA for the CDR3: TGTGCCAGCAGCTGGGACAGTGGAAACACCATATATTTT. It specifies CASSWDSGNTIYF. The full variable domain, its missing parts supplied by reference TRBV7-9 and TRBJ1-3, is DTGVSQNPRHKITKRGQNVTFRCDPISEHNRLYWYRQTLGQGPEFLTYFQNEAQLEKSRLLSDRFSAERPKGSFSTLEIQRTEQGDSAMYLCASSWDSGNTIYFGEGSWLTVV.